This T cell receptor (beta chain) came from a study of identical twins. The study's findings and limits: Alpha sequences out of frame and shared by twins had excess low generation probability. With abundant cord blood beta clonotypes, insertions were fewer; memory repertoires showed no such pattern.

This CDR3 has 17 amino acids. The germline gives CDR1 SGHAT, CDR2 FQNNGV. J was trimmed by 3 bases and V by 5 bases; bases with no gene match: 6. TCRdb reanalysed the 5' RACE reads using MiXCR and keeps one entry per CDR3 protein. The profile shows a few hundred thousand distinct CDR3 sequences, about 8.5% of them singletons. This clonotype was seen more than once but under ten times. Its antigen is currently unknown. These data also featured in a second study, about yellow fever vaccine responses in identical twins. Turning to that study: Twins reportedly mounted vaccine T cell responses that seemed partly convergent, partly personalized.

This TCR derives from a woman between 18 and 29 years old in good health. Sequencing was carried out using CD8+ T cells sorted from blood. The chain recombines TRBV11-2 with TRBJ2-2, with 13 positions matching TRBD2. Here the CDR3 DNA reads TGTGCCAGCAGCCGGGGACTAGCGGGGACCCACACCGGGGAGCTGTTTTTT. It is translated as CASSRGLAGTHTGELFF.